The T cell receptor (beta chain) under discussion was sequenced for a study of T cells after yellow fever vaccination. V lost 5 bases, J lost 4 bases, and 11 bases lay in between. The CDR3 has 13 residues. Germline CDR1 is MNHEY and CDR2 is SVGAGI. TCRdb re-called the 5' RACE reads with MiXCR, one entry per CDR3 protein. The data hold 120,000 or so distinct CDR3 sequences, with 13% to 15% observed a single time. Sample: CD8+ T cells sorted from PBMCs, taken 5 days after the yellow fever booster vaccination. The V call is TRBV6-5, the J call TRBJ2-5, with unresolved D. This receptor was taken from a man younger than 35 who received the YFV17D yellow fever vaccine. The CDR3 region has the DNA TGTGCCAGCAGTCTAACCGGCGCAGAGACCCAGTACTTC. Translating gives CASSLTGAETQYF.